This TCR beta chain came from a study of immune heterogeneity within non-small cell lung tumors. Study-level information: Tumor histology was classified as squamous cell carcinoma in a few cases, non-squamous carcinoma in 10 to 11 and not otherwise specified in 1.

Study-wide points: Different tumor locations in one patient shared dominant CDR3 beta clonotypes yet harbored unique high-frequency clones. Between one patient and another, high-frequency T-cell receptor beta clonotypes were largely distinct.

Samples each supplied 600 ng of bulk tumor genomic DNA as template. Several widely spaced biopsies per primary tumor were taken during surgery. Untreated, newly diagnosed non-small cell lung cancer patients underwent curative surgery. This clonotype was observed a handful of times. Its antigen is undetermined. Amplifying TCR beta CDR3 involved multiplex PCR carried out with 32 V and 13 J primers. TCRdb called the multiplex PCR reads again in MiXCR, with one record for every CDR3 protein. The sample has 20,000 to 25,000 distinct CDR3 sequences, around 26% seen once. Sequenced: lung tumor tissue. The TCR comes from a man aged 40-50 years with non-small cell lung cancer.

The chain's CDR3 is CASSSDGTQIYNEQFF. The CDR3 coding sequence is TGTGCCAGCAGCTCCGACGGGACTCAAATATACAATGAGCAGTTCTTC. The rearrangement links TRBV7-6 to TRBJ2-1, with a tentative D call TRBD2 (6 bases). Trimming pared 4 bases from V and 4 bases from J, leaving 17 bases between. There are 16 residues in the CDR3. The germline V gene has CDR1 SGHVS and CDR2 FNYEAQ.